This TCR beta chain was identified in a study of control samples from healthy donors and cancer patients. V lost 4 bases and J lost 1, with 26 bases in between. CDR1 and CDR2 (germline): SGHRS, YFSETQ. The CDR3 runs 19 residues. The repertoire was sequenced with immunoSEQ multiplex PCR; TCRdb's copy has only in-frame clones and lacks some. The repertoire holds 100,000 to 150,000 clones, with 80% to 95% as singletons. This TCR was sampled from a woman aged 45-65 years in good health. The sample taken for sequencing was blood. The chain has TRBV5-1 and TRBJ1-1, with D possibly matching TRBD1 (5 bases). In nucleotides, the CDR3 is TGCGCCAGCAGCGTGGGACGGGGCGGAACTCAAAGGGGGAACACTGAAGCTTTCTTT. It is translated as CASSVGRGGTQRGNTEAFF.